This T cell receptor beta chain emerged from a study of blood T cell repertoires in COVID-19. Study summary: COVID-19 samples from acute and convalescent phases originated in the United States, Italy and Spain. From T cells, B-cell-depleted T cells, or PBMCs came the material, which was cDNA or gDNA.

Germline V CDR1 and CDR2: SGHRS, YFSETQ. The CDR3 sequence is 17 residues long. The V and J ends lost 2 bases and 4 bases respectively, with 19 bases between them. Original handling: Amplification of reference gene primers was used by the study to estimate nucleated cell counts. Data came from immunoSEQ multiplex PCR; TCRdb stores just in-frame clones and leaves some out. The D gene and trimming were derived from the DNA, and the V and J assignments and clone size from that table. The sample shows approximately 200,000 clones, roughly 88% of them seen only once. The source material was peripheral blood. The genes are TRBV5-1 and TRBJ1-3, with D uncertain. The clonotype was recovered from a man between 60 and 75 years old with acute or convalescent COVID-19. The CDR3 region has the DNA TGCGCCAGCAGCTTTGGTGGCCAGGATGGCGTGGGAAACACCATATATTTT. It yields the protein CASSFGGQDGVGNTIYF.